This T cell receptor (beta chain) was recorded in a study of CD8+CD57+ T cells in acquired aplastic anemia. Study background: DNA recovered from sorted CD4+ and CD8+ cells had a mean of around 3.3 ug.

Genomic DNA was employed as the template in profiling TCR beta VDJ and CDR3. TCRdb independently ran MiXCR on the reads; one entry per CDR3 protein. This table holds 120,000 or so distinct CDR3 sequences, under 60% found once. The germline CDR1 and CDR2 sequences are ENHRY and SYGVKD. The CDR3 loop spans 15 amino acids. With 5 bases clipped from V and 3 bases from J, the junction kept 4 bases outside the gene matches. In patients chosen for sequencing, flow cytometry had shown CD8+CD57+ cell expansion. At blood sampling, none of the patients had yet received therapy. This clonotype was observed many times.

The sequence came from a human donor with aplastic anemia. The material sequenced was sorted CD4+, CD8+, or CD8+CD57+ T cells (not recorded which) from PBMCs. The chain links TRBV10-3 to TRBJ2-2; 9 bases are a match to TRBD2. The CDR3 sequence: CAISLAGRDTGELFF. The CDR3 DNA reads TGTGCCATCAGTCTAGCGGGAAGGGACACCGGGGAGCTGTTTTTT.